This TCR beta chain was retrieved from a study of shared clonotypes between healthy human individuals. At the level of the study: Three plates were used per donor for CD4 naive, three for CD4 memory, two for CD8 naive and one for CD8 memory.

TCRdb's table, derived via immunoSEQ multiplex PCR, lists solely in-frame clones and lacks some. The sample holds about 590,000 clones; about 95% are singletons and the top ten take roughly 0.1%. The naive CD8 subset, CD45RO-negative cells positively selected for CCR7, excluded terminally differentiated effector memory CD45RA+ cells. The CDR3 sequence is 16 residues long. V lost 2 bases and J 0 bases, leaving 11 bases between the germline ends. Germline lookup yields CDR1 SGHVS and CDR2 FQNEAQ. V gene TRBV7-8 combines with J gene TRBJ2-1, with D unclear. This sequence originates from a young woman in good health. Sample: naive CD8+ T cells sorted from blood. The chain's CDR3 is CASSLLVPSSYNEQFF. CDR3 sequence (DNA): TGTGCCAGCAGCTTATTAGTACCCAGCTCCTACAATGAGCAGTTCTTC. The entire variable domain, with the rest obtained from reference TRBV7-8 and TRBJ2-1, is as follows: GAGVSQSPRYKVAKRGQDVALRCDPISGHVSLFWYQQALGQGPEFLTYFQNEAQLDKSGLPSDRFFAERPEGSVSTLKIQRTQQEDSAVYLCASSLLVPSSYNEQFFGPGTRLTVL.